The next 26 T cell receptor beta chains were all read from a single sample in a study of blood T cell repertoires in COVID-19. Libraries were prepared by immunoSEQ multiplex PCR; TCRdb keeps only in-frame clonotypes and omits some of them. The table lists 200,000 to 250,000 clones, about 84% of them singletons. Sequencing was performed on peripheral blood. These receptors were obtained from a woman older than 75 with COVID-19, enrolled during active disease.

The genes are TRBV21-1 and TRBJ2-1; the table's D call, TRBD2, was not checked against the DNA. TRBV21-1 is given as a pseudogene. The CDR3 contains 15 residues. In DNA, the CDR3 is TGTGCCAGCTCCACCCCGGGATTACTTTCCAATGAGCAGTTCTTC. This codes for CASSTPGLLSNEQFF.

V and J are TRBV10-3 and TRBJ2-2, with D unclear. The V end was cut by 8 bases, the J end by 0 bases, with 13 bases between. Germline CDR1 ENHRY, CDR2 SYGVKD. The CDR3 loop spans 15 amino acids. CDR3 loop: CAIGGRGTNTGELFF. For the CDR3, the DNA is TGTGCCATCGGTGGACGCGGAACGAACACCGGGGAGCTGTTTTTT.

The rearrangement joins TRBV7-3 to TRBJ2-3; TRBD2 matches at 7 bases. This CDR3 region has 14 residues. Germline-derived CDR1 and CDR2 are SGHTA and FQGTGA. The V gene end was trimmed by 5 bases and the J gene end by 4 bases; junction bases not matched to a gene: 6. The CDR3 sequence: CASSPGLVADTQYF. CDR3 coding DNA: TGTGCCAGCAGCCCAGGACTAGTCGCAGATACGCAGTATTTT.

V usage is TRBV6-1 and J usage is TRBJ2-3; D is possibly TRBD2 (5 bases). V was shortened by 6 bases and J by 6 bases, with 16 bases between the two germline ends. Germline V gene sequence: CDR1 MNHNS, CDR2 SASEGT. CDR3 size: 14 residues. The CDR3 loop is CASSWAEGVDTQYF. In nucleotides, the CDR3 is TGTGCCAGCAGCTGGGCCGAGGGAGTTGATACGCAGTATTTT.

This rearrangement joins TRBV19 to TRBJ2-3; 11 bases line up with TRBD2. This CDR3 has 18 residues. Germline V gene data show CDR1 as LNHDA and CDR2 as SQIVND (reference sequence). With V trimmed by 4 bases and J by 0 bases, 9 bases remained unmatched. For the CDR3, the DNA is TGTGCCAGTAGTAAAACTGGGCTAGCGGGGGGTAGCACAGATACGCAGTATTTT. Translation: CASSKTGLAGGSTDTQYF.

The chain links TRBV28 to TRBJ1-6, with 8 bases that match TRBD1. Germline trimming cut 7 bases from V and 4 bases from J; bases unmatched to any gene: 12. The CDR3 extends over 17 amino acids. The germline V gene encodes CDR1 MDHEN and CDR2 SYDVKM. CDR3 sequence: CASKLGRRTGYNSPLHF. In DNA, the CDR3 is TGTGCCAGCAAGCTCGGCCGACGGACAGGGTATAATTCACCCCTCCACTTT.

The chain employs TRBV29-1 and TRBJ1-1; D not resolved. Germline lookup yields CDR1 SQVTM and CDR2 ANQGSEA. V lost 4 bases to trimming and J lost 10 bases, with 22 bases between them. This CDR3 is built from 14 residues. CDR3 nucleotide sequence: TGCAGCGTTGCCCTGAATCCCGGAGGCCTGGGAGCTTTCTTT. This translates into CSVALNPGGLGAFF.

This clone appeared once. This sequence joins TRBV27 and TRBJ2-3; D may be TRBD2 (5 bases). The germline V and J ends were trimmed by 5 bases and 2 bases, with 11 bases remaining between them. CDR1 is MNHEY, CDR2 SMNVEV, per germline (reference sequence). This CDR3 is built from 14 residues. The CDR3 spells CASSESGPTDTQYF. CDR3 DNA: TGTGCCAGCAGTGAGAGCGGCCCCACAGATACGCAGTATTTT.

This clone appeared a few times. The chain has TRBV2 and TRBJ2-2, with D perhaps matching TRBD1 (6 bases). There are 15 residues in the CDR3. Trimming left V 1 base short and J 5 bases short, with 11 bases between. Germline CDR1 is SNHLY and CDR2 is FYNNEI. The CDR3 reads CASSEETGGTGELFF. The CDR3 coding sequence is TGTGCCAGCAGTGAAGAGACAGGCGGAACCGGGGAGCTGTTTTTT.

J is TRBJ1-5 and V is TRBV5-4, with TRBD1 as a possible D gene (5 bases). The V end lost 0 bases, the J end lost 6 bases, and 13 bases lay between the germline ends. This CDR3 is built from 15 residues. Germline CDR1 and CDR2: SGHNT and YYREEE (reference sequence). CDR3 protein: CASSLEPSGAQPQHF. CDR3 sequence (DNA): TGTGCCAGCAGCTTGGAGCCGAGTGGGGCTCAGCCCCAGCATTTT.

The rearrangement joins TRBV5-1 to TRBJ2-1; 7 bases line up with TRBD1. The CDR3 totals 14 residues. The trim removed 4 bases at V and 4 bases at J, leaving 5 bases unmatched. The germline V gene has CDR1 SGHRS and CDR2 YFSETQ. CDR3 DNA: TGCGCCAGCAGCCTCGGGACAGATTACAATGAGCAGTTCTTC. Translating gives CASSLGTDYNEQFF.

The genes are TRBV5-1 and TRBJ1-4, with 9 bases lining up with TRBD1. This CDR3 is built from 19 residues. The V gene end was trimmed by 2 bases and the J gene end by 3 bases; junction bases not matched to a gene: 14. Germline CDR1 is SGHRS and CDR2 is YFSETQ. The CDR3 DNA reads TGCGCCAGCAGCTTCCGGGAGGGGACAGGGAATGCGCCTAATGAAAAACTGTTTTTT. Amino acid sequence: CASSFREGTGNAPNEKLFF.

The rearrangement joins TRBV5-1 to TRBJ2-2; a weak D match, TRBD2 (5 bases). Germline V lookup: CDR1 SGHRS, CDR2 YFSETQ. The CDR3 sequence is 14 residues long. The germline V and J ends were trimmed by 4 bases and 1 base, with 8 bases remaining between them. This chain's CDR3 is CASSDGLNTGELFF. The CDR3 region has the DNA TGCGCCAGCAGCGATGGACTGAACACCGGGGAGCTGTTTTTT.

CDR3 protein: CASSPTSSGANVLTF. CDR3 in DNA: TGTGCCAGCAGCCCCACAAGCTCTGGGGCCAACGTCCTGACTTTC. The chain employs TRBV3-1 (or the pseudogene TRBV3-2) and TRBJ2-6, with no clear D. Germline V gene lookup returns CDR1 LGHDT and CDR2 YNNKEL (reference sequence). This CDR3 is built from 15 residues. Trimming pared 4 bases from V and 0 bases from J, leaving 7 bases between.

This clone was picked up one time. This chain connects TRBV6-5 to TRBJ1-5; no clear D. Germline V gene data show CDR1 as MNHEY and CDR2 as SVGAGI. V lost 10 bases and J lost 6, with 13 bases in between. The CDR3 covers 12 residues. Here the CDR3 reads CATREWAQPQHF. The CDR3 DNA reads TGTGCCACCCGCGAGTGGGCTCAGCCCCAGCATTTT.

This clone was picked up one time. V is TRBV2 and J is TRBJ1-2; 7 nucleotides match TRBD1. The junction had 9 bases not matched to a gene; V was cut back by 6 bases and J by 8 bases. This CDR3 has 13 amino acids. Germline V lookup: CDR1 SNHLY, CDR2 FYNNEI. CDR3 in amino acids: CASRPDRPWGYTF. As DNA, the CDR3 is TGTGCCAGCAGACCGGACAGGCCCTGGGGCTACACCTTC.

The CDR3 spells CASSEHRNTEAFF. In DNA, the CDR3 is TGTGCCAGCAGTGAACACAGGAACACTGAAGCTTTCTTT. The gene calls are TRBV6-1 and TRBJ1-1; D is uncertain. The CDR3 contains 13 residues. Germline V lookup: CDR1 MNHNS, CDR2 SASEGT. V lost 2 bases, J lost 1 base, and 5 bases lay in between.

The table lists this clone with a count of one. The chain employs TRBV7-2 and TRBJ2-1; 8 bases are a match to TRBD1. CDR3 size: 17 residues. V shed 2 bases and J 6 bases; nucleotides not matched to a gene: 12. CDR1 is SGHTA, CDR2 FQGNSA, per germline. In DNA, the CDR3 is TGTGCCAGCAGCTTATCCTTTCCCGGGACAGGAAGCAATGAGCAGTTCTTC. Amino acids: CASSLSFPGTGSNEQFF.

This CDR3 reads CASSAGGNTYNEQFF. CDR3 coding DNA: TGTGCCAGCAGCGCCGGGGGAAACACCTACAATGAGCAGTTCTTC. V is TRBV7-9 and J is TRBJ2-1; a possible D gene is TRBD2 (6 bases). V lost 5 bases and J 2 bases, leaving 13 bases between the germline ends. Germline CDR1 SEHNR, CDR2 FQNEAQ (reference sequence). The CDR3 has 15 residues.

This chain joins TRBV6-5 and TRBJ2-7, with TRBD1 identical over 9 bases. CDR1 is MNHEY, CDR2 SVGAGI, per germline. The CDR3 contains 15 residues. V was clipped by 11 bases and J by 0 bases; unmatched bases: 11. The CDR3 here is CAAGLGTGSSYEQYF. CDR3 DNA sequence: TGTGCCGCGGGGCTAGGGACAGGGTCCTCCTACGAGCAGTACTTC.

The chain employs TRBV5-8 and TRBJ1-2; D is unclear. This CDR3 is built from 13 residues. From germline, CDR1 is SGHTS and CDR2 YDEGEE. Trimming took 2 bases from V and 8 from J, leaving 13 bases between them. CDR3 sequence (DNA): TGTGCCAGCAGCTTCGGAGTTCGTTCGGGCTACACCTTC. Translated: CASSFGVRSGYTF.

Points on this clone: This same CDR3 is encoded by further DNA sequences in the sample. V is TRBV7-9 and J is TRBJ1-1; 8 bases line up with TRBD1. V was clipped by 3 bases and J by 4 bases; unmatched bases: 1. Germline V gene lookup returns CDR1 SEHNR and CDR2 FQNEAQ (reference sequence). The CDR3 contains 13 residues. This CDR3 is CASSFGQGTEAFF. CDR3 DNA sequence: TGTGCCAGCAGCTTCGGACAGGGCACTGAAGCTTTCTTT.

This chain links TRBV19 with TRBJ1-5; D is unclear. This CDR3 comprises 16 residues. Trimming cost V 1 base and J 7 bases, with 17 bases left between them. Germline values: CDR1 LNHDA, CDR2 SQIVND (reference sequence). The CDR3 sequence is CASSIGGGPTGQPQHF. The CDR3 DNA reads TGTGCCAGTAGTATAGGGGGTGGCCCCACGGGACAGCCCCAGCATTTT.

The chain employs TRBV2 and TRBJ2-1; 8 bases are a match to TRBD1. Looked up from germline, CDR1 is SNHLY and CDR2 is FYNNEI. This CDR3 is built from 15 residues. J gave up 2 bases and V 7 bases, and 7 bases lay outside the gene matches. CDR3 DNA sequence: TGTGCCAGCACCTCGGACAGGGCGGCCTACAATGAGCAGTTCTTC. Translation: CASTSDRAAYNEQFF.

The rearrangement links TRBV5-4 to TRBJ2-1, with 10 bases that match TRBD2. Germline lookup yields CDR1 SGHNT and CDR2 YYREEE (reference sequence). This CDR3 region has 16 residues. V shed 0 bases and J 5 bases; nucleotides not matched to a gene: 5. The CDR3 here is CASSLDGTSVNNEQFF. The CDR3 region has the DNA TGTGCCAGCAGCTTGGATGGGACTAGCGTCAACAATGAGCAGTTCTTC. Full variable domain (remainder filled in from reference TRBV5-4 and TRBJ2-1): ETGVTQSPTHLIKTRGQQVTLRCSSQSGHNTVSWYQQALGQGPQFIFQYYREEENGRGNFPPRFSGLQFPNYSSELNVNALELDDSALYLCASSLDGTSVNNEQFFGPGTRLTVL.

This chain links TRBV6-5 with TRBJ1-4; 7 bases agree with TRBD1. V lost 6 bases to trimming and J lost 8 bases; unmatched junction nucleotides: 9. The CDR3 spans 14 residues. CDR1 and CDR2 (germline): MNHEY, SVGAGI. CDR3 nucleotides: TGTGCCAGCAGAGACAGGGCCGCGCGGGAAAAACTGTTTTTT. This codes for CASRDRAAREKLFF.